These 19 T cell receptor beta chains were sequenced from one sample in a study of cytomegalovirus exposure and HLA in healthy donors. The PCR contained 60 Vbeta and 13 Jbeta primers. TCRdb's copy holds only in-frame clones and misses some; the assay was immunoSEQ multiplex PCR. The sample holds about 150,000 clones, over 70% seen once. Sequenced: PBMCs. The receptors come from a woman aged 40 to 50 in good health and CMV-seropositive.

The genes are TRBV5-6 and TRBJ1-2; TRBD1 matches 7 bases. Germline-derived CDR1 and CDR2 are SGHDT and YYEEEE. V was pared by 5 bases and J by 4 bases, with 8 bases of the junction left unmatched. The CDR3 extends over 14 amino acids. CDR3 protein: CASSLDRAGYGYTF. CDR3 nucleotides: TGTGCCAGCAGTTTAGACAGGGCTGGCTATGGCTACACCTTC.

This clone was picked up one time. CDR3 amino acids: CASSLREGTEAFF. In nucleotides, the CDR3 is TGTGCCAGCAGTTTAAGGGAGGGGACTGAAGCTTTCTTT. The chain employs TRBV28 and TRBJ1-1, with D tentatively TRBD1 (5 bases). Trimming shortened V by 2 bases and J by 5 bases, and 9 bases separated the two germline ends. The CDR3 runs 13 residues. Germline V gene sequence: CDR1 MDHEN, CDR2 SYDVKM.

In this sample, this clone turned up a few times. The rearrangement joins TRBV2 to TRBJ2-2; the D is unclear. Per the germline V gene, CDR1 is SNHLY and CDR2 is FYNNEI. The CDR3 spans 14 residues. Deletions cut 6 bases from V and 6 bases from J, with 14 bases between. For the CDR3, the DNA is TGTGCCAGCAGGTATACTGCAAACCCCGGGGAGCTGTTTTTT. Protein product: CASRYTANPGELFF.

This sequence joins TRBV15 and TRBJ1-2; D call uncertain. The CDR3 has 15 amino acids. V gave up 0 bases and J gave up 8 bases, with 16 bases separating them. From germline, CDR1 is LNHNV and CDR2 YYDKDF (reference sequence). The CDR3 region has the DNA TGTGCCACCAGCAGAGATATAGGAGGCCAACAGGGCTACACCTTC. Protein: CATSRDIGGQQGYTF.

This clone has just one count. V is TRBV6-1 and J is TRBJ2-2; D unclear. With 5 bases removed from V and 1 base from J, the gap between germline ends came to 8 bases. Germline loops: CDR1 MNHNS, CDR2 SASEGT. The CDR3 consists of 14 residues. The CDR3 sequence is CASSTGLNTGELFF. DNA for the CDR3: TGTGCCAGCAGTACGGGTCTGAACACCGGGGAGCTGTTTTTT.

This clone was counted a few times. CDR3 protein: CASSILAGESNEQFF. CDR3 in DNA: TGTGCCAGTAGTATTCTAGCGGGGGAATCCAATGAGCAGTTCTTC. The J gene is TRBJ2-1, the V gene TRBV19, with 10 bases fitting TRBD2. The germline V gene encodes CDR1 LNHDA and CDR2 SQIVND (reference sequence). The CDR3 consists of 15 residues. Trimming at V came to 3 bases and at J to 6 bases, leaving 5 bases not matched to a gene.

The V and J genes are TRBV5-1 and TRBJ2-7; 8 positions agree with TRBD1. The CDR3 covers 14 residues. Losses at the gene ends were 4 bases for V and 2 bases for J; bases not matched to a gene: 5. Germline CDR1 SGHRS, CDR2 YFSETQ. The CDR3 loop is CASSPQGAAYEQYF. The CDR3 DNA sequence: TGCGCCAGCAGCCCCCAGGGGGCGGCCTACGAGCAGTACTTC.

V and J are TRBV5-4 and TRBJ2-3; D unresolved. CDR3 length equals 14 residues. Trimming took 5 bases from V and 6 from J, leaving 16 bases between them. The germline V gene has CDR1 SGHNT and CDR2 YYREEE (reference sequence). The CDR3 DNA reads as TGTGCCAGCAGTCTATCGGGTTCGCAGGATACGCAGTATTTT. It codes for CASSLSGSQDTQYF.

CDR3 nucleotide sequence: TGTGCCAGCAGCGTAGGTCCTACGGGGGCAGATACGCAGTATTTT. Protein product: CASSVGPTGADTQYF. This sequence joins TRBV9 and TRBJ2-3, with D tentatively TRBD2 (6 bases). V lost 0 bases, J lost 4 bases, and 12 bases lay in between. Per germline, CDR1 SGDLS and CDR2 YYNGEE. The CDR3 contains 15 residues.

The CDR3 DNA reads as TGTGCCAGCAGGAACACAGGGGGAGACTATGGCTACACCTTC. It encodes CASRNTGGDYGYTF. The genes are TRBV6-5 and TRBJ1-2, with TRBD1 identical over 8 bases. The V segment lost 6 bases and the J segment 3 bases; nucleotides outside the gene matches: 6. The length of the CDR3 is 14 residues. CDR1 MNHEY and CDR2 SVGAGI come from the germline V gene.

The chain couples TRBV2 to TRBJ2-2; 8 bases align to TRBD2. CDR3 length equals 15 residues. The trim removed 5 bases at V and 2 bases at J, leaving 4 bases unmatched. Germline V gene data show CDR1 as SNHLY and CDR2 as FYNNEI. The CDR3 DNA reads TGTGCCAGCAGTCGCAGCGGGGGAAACACCGGGGAGCTGTTTTTT. Protein sequence: CASSRSGGNTGELFF.

This chain links TRBV5-4 with TRBJ2-5, with a possible D match to TRBD1 (5 bases). V lost 0 bases and J 2 bases, leaving 14 bases between the germline ends. CDR1 and CDR2 from the germline V gene are SGHNT and YYREEE (reference sequence). This CDR3 has 16 residues. The CDR3 loop is CASSLEMGLGQETQYF. CDR3 DNA sequence: TGTGCCAGCAGCTTGGAGATGGGGCTCGGGCAAGAGACCCAGTACTTC.

The chain is built from TRBV10-2 and TRBJ1-4; a possible D gene is TRBD1 (5 bases). This CDR3 spans 19 amino acids. The germline CDR1 and CDR2 sequences are WSHSY and SAAADI. V dropped 2 bases and J dropped 1 base, with 20 bases sitting between them. The CDR3 loop is CASSEVPPTTGGTNEKLFF. The CDR3 DNA follows: TGCGCCAGCAGTGAGGTTCCCCCCACAACGGGGGGAACTAATGAAAAACTGTTTTTT.

V is TRBV11-2 and J is TRBJ1-3, with D maybe TRBD1 (5 bases). Trimming shortened V by 5 bases and J by 1 base, and 12 bases separated the two germline ends. This CDR3 spans 15 amino acids. Germline lookup yields CDR1 SGHAT and CDR2 FQNNGV. In DNA, the CDR3 is TGTGCCAGCAGCCAACAGGCCTATTCTGGAAACACCATATATTTT. Translating it yields CASSQQAYSGNTIYF.

This chain joins TRBV7-9 and TRBJ2-7; D might be TRBD2 (7 bases). The CDR3 contains 19 residues. The germline V gene has CDR1 SEHNR and CDR2 FQNEAQ (reference sequence). Trimming stripped 6 bases from V and 6 bases from J, with 33 bases between. CDR3 in DNA: TGTGCCAGCAGACTGACGGTACGCCAAGTGCGACGGGGGGCCCCCGAGCAGTACTTC. Translated: CASRLTVRQVRRGAPEQYF.

This clone was seen a handful of times. V and J are TRBV7-2 and TRBJ2-5; D is perhaps TRBD2 (6 bases). CDR1 and CDR2 from the germline V gene are SGHTA and FQGNSA. V was cut by 5 bases and J by 2 bases, with 15 bases left in between. This CDR3 contains 15 residues. The chain's CDR3 is CASSHGTGGQETQYF. As DNA, the CDR3 is TGTGCCAGCAGCCACGGGACTGGAGGGCAAGAGACCCAGTACTTC.

V gene TRBV14 combines with J gene TRBJ2-3; 11 nucleotides agree with TRBD2. The CDR3 has 16 residues. V lost 4 bases and J lost 4; bases outside the gene matches: 7. CDR1 SGHDN and CDR2 FVKESK come from the germline V gene. This CDR3 reads CASSPGLAVTPDTQYF. The CDR3 coding sequence is TGTGCCAGCAGCCCGGGACTAGCGGTAACCCCAGATACGCAGTATTTT.

The chain carries TRBV5-6 and TRBJ2-5, with D possibly matching TRBD1 (5 bases). The end of the DNA is better explained by TRBJ2-7, so the J call may be wrong. The CDR3 runs to 15 residues. CDR1 is SGHDT, CDR2 YYEEEE, per germline. DNA of the CDR3: TGTGCCAGCAGTATTGGGTCCTGGGGCCCCTACGAGCAGTACTTC. It encodes CASSIGSWGPYEQYF.

This clone was detected only once. V gene TRBV6-5 combines with J gene TRBJ2-2; D gene unclear. The CDR3 has 14 residues. The V gene lost 6 bases and the J gene lost 1 base, with 9 bases spanning the gap. CDR1 and CDR2 (germline): MNHEY, SVGAGI. CDR3 protein: CASSNLMNTGELFF. Here the CDR3 DNA reads TGTGCCAGCAGCAACTTAATGAACACCGGGGAGCTGTTTTTT.